These T cell receptor beta chains were read from a single sample in a study of blood T cell repertoires in COVID-19. Sequenced by immunoSEQ multiplex PCR; TCRdb stores in-frame clones only, minus some. Here the sample spans around 120,000 clones, more than 60% being singletons. Material for sequencing was peripheral blood. These receptor sequences come from a man in his 70s with acute or convalescent COVID-19. Both conserved end residues are part of each CDR3. The D gene is left open where the match is weak. Expanded clones get a size class; other rows say once, few or many, or leave the size out.

d_call	clone_size	v_call	j_call	cdr3_nt	cdr3_aa
NA	NA	TRBV5-6	TRBJ1-2	TGTGCCAGCAGCTTACAGGATGGCTACACCTTC	CASSLQDGYTF
NA	NA	TRBV7-9	TRBJ1-1	TGTGCCAGCAGCTCAGCTTCAAATAGAAACACTGAAGCTTTCTTT	CASSSASNRNTEAFF
TRBD1	NA	TRBV12-3/TRBV12-4	TRBJ1-2	TGTGCCAGCAGTGGGGGACAGGACTATGGCTACACCTTC	CASSGGQDYGYTF
TRBD1	NA	TRBV7-2	TRBJ1-2	TGTGCCAGCAGCCCAGTCCCGACAGGGGGCCGGGGCTACACCTTC	CASSPVPTGGRGYTF
NA	NA	TRBV29-1	TRBJ2-7	TGCAGCGTTGTACGGGGGAATACCTACGAGCAGTACTTC	CSVVRGNTYEQYF
NA	once	TRBV18	TRBJ2-5	TGTGCCAGCTCACCCCGGACTCAAGAGACCCAGTACTTC	CASSPRTQETQYF
TRBD2	few	TRBV9	TRBJ2-1	TGTGCCAGCAGCCATTACGGGGGTAGCGGGAGGGATGGCCGTGGCAATGAGCAGTTCTTC	CASSHYGGSGRDGRGNEQFF
TRBD2	NA	TRBV5-1	TRBJ2-3	TGCGCCAGCAGCTTGACTAGCGGGTCGATCACAGATACGCAGTATTTT	CASSLTSGSITDTQYF
NA	few	TRBV4-1	TRBJ1-5	TGCGCCAGCAGCCTATCGTCGGGCAGGGATCAGCCCCAGCATTTT	CASSLSSGRDQPQHF
NA	NA	TRBV30	TRBJ2-7	TGTGCCTGGATGCGGGGCCACTGGGAGCAGTACTTC	CAWMRGHWEQYF
NA	NA	TRBV15	TRBJ2-2	TGTGCCACCAGCAGAGCACAGGGCAAGAACACCGGGGAGCTGTTTTTT	CATSRAQGKNTGELFF
TRBD1	NA	TRBV7-3	TRBJ2-7	TGTGCCAGCAGCCCAGCGCCGGGACAGAACTACGAGCAGTACTTC	CASSPAPGQNYEQYF
TRBD2	NA	TRBV27	TRBJ2-1	TGTGCCAGCAGTTCTGGGCTAGCGGGATACAATGAGCAGTTCTTC	CASSSGLAGYNEQFF
TRBD2	once	TRBV6-6	TRBJ2-1	TGTGCCAGCAGTCCCGGCGGGGGGGCTTTTAACTACAATGAGCAGTTCTTC	CASSPGGGAFNYNEQFF
TRBD1	NA	TRBV19	TRBJ1-1	TGTGCCAGTAGTCCCGGGACAGGGGGAGCTTTCTTT	CASSPGTGGAFF
TRBD1	NA	TRBV18	TRBJ2-2	TGTGCCAGCTCGGGACAGGGGGCGCCTACCGGGGAGCTGTTTTTT	CASSGQGAPTGELFF
NA	NA	TRBV6-6	TRBJ2-1	TGTGCCAGCAGTTACTCGGCCAATGAGCAGTTCTTC	CASSYSANEQFF
NA	NA	TRBV27	TRBJ2-1	TGTGCCAGCAGTAGGGACACCAACTCCTACAATGAGCAGTTCTTC	CASSRDTNSYNEQFF
NA	NA	TRBV5-1	TRBJ2-7	TGCGCCAGCAGCTTGCCGGGACTCAACGAGCAGTACTTC	CASSLPGLNEQYF
TRBD2	many	TRBV6-6	TRBJ2-7	TGTGCCAGCAGTCCAGCGGGAGGGTCGGGCTACGAGCAGTACTTC	CASSPAGGSGYEQYF
NA	NA	TRBV4-1	TRBJ2-5	TGCGCCAGCAGCCATCAGGGCTTCTCAGAGACCCAGTACTTC	CASSHQGFSETQYF
NA	few	TRBV19	TRBJ2-4	TGTGCCAGTAGTACCGACACAGTAGCCAAAAACATTCAGTACTTC	CASSTDTVAKNIQYF
NA	NA	TRBV28	TRBJ1-5	TGTGCCAGCAGTTTAAAGGGGCAGCCCCAGCATTTT	CASSLKGQPQHF
NA	NA	TRBV5-4	TRBJ1-1	TGTGCCAGCAGCTTGGCCCAGGGGAGCGGCACTGAAGCTTTCTTT	CASSLAQGSGTEAFF
NA	NA	TRBV28	TRBJ1-4	TGTGCCAGCAGTTCCGGTCGTGAAAAACTGTTTTTT	CASSSGREKLFF
NA	once	TRBV7-9	TRBJ1-1	TGTGCCAGCAGCTTAGCGCTGGCGGGGAACACTGAAGCTTTCTTT	CASSLALAGNTEAFF